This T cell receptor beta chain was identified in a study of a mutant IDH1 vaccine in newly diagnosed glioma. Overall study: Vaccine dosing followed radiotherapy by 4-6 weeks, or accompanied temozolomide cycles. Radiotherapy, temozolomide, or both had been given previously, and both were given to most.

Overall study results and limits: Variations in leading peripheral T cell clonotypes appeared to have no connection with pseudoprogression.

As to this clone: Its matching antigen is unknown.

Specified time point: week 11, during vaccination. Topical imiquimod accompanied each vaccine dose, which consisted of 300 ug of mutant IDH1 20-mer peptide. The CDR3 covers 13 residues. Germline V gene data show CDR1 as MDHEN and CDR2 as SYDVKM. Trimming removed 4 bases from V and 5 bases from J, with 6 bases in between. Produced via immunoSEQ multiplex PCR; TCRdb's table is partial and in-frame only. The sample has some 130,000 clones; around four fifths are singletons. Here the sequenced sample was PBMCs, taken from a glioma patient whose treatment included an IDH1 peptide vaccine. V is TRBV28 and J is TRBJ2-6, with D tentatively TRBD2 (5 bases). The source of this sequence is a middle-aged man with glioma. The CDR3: CASSSGRANVLTF. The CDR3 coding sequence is TGTGCCAGCAGTTCGGGGAGGGCCAACGTCCTGACTTTC.